Here is one TCR beta chain with its context. The data originate from a study of blood T cells in healthy people across ages. Germline V gene lookup returns CDR1 MGHRA and CDR2 YSYEKL. The CDR3 is 17 residues long. V lost 5 bases, J lost 0 bases, and 7 bases stayed unmatched. The study drew donors from healthy Caucasian individuals in Russia aged about 6 to 90. Sample-barcoded 5' priming and a J-beta primer mix drove a second PCR of 7 to 11 cycles. TCRdb re-derived calls from the 5' RACE reads in MiXCR, one entry per CDR3 protein. The sample shows nearly 1 million distinct CDR3 sequences, just over 50% of them seen only once.

The chain joins TRBV4-1 to TRBJ2-3; 11 nucleotides line up with TRBD2. The TCR comes from a woman in her sixties in good health. Sequenced: blood. Here the CDR3 reads CASSTFGTSGSTDTQYF. The CDR3 DNA reads as TGCGCCAGCAGCACCTTTGGGACTAGCGGCAGCACAGATACGCAGTATTTT.